A selection of T cell receptor beta chains follows, all from one sample in a study of OX40 agonist ivuxolimab in advanced cancers. Data came from immunoSEQ multiplex PCR; TCRdb stores just in-frame clones and leaves some out. Of some 14,000 clones detected, 75% to 90% appear once; the ten largest clones hold around 44%. The sample in question was CD4+ or CD8+ T cells sorted from blood, obtained in a trial of the OX40 agonist ivuxolimab. Receptor source: an adult with an advanced solid tumor such as melanoma, head and neck, liver or kidney cancer. CDR3s include the opening cysteine and the closing phenylalanine or tryptophan.

V gene	CDR3 protein
TRBV7-2	CASSIGLAGGWADTQYF
TRBV11-2	CASSLGVLRRPSSYNEQFF
TRBV2	CASRSSAGVQPQHF
TRBV2	CASSGVGNYGYTF
TRBV7-9	CASSSLDFASTDTQYF
TRBV11-2	CASSSGEFMYNEQFF
TRBV15	CATSTPGTGGTGELFF
TRBV5-4	CASSLGTGGYEQYF
TRBV28	CASSLQGVYEQYF
TRBV13	CASSLAFSGANVLTF
TRBV2	CASRLGESGPLRADTQYF
TRBV11-2	CASSDRDRGYNEQFF
TRBV27	CASSLSSDAEAFF
TRBV15	CATSRDRLARHSYEQYF
TRBV25-1	CASSGRDRRNTDTQYF
TRBV2	CASTEGYEQYF
TRBV27	CASSSSTNYEQYF
TRBV27	CASSLRGGGFQPQHF
TRBV29-1	CSVVEGPEETQYF
TRBV7-9	CASSFSGGVQETQYF
TRBV5-6	CASSSPSGAYNEQFF
TRBV11-2	CASRATLYSADTQYF
TRBV6-5	CASSYSRTEYTEAFF
TRBV5-1	CASSLGLADSYEQYF
TRBV19	CASSIAPAGGPNEQFF
TRBV19	CASSISLQGAYEQYF